Reported below is one TCR beta chain. Authors' data handling: It was from reference gene primer amplification that nucleated cell counts were estimated. The method was immunoSEQ multiplex PCR; TCRdb's version includes in-frame clones alone and lacks a portion of them. V, J and clone size are those of that table, while D and trimming were read from the DNA. The table has approximately 260,000 clones, under 85% seen once; the top ten hold 4%. Germline CDR1 LGHDT, CDR2 YNNKEL (reference sequence). The CDR3 consists of 12 residues. Deletions cut 6 bases from V and 7 bases from J, with 7 bases between. This sample was taken from a study of blood T cell repertoires in COVID-19. Study at large: The origin of the acute and convalescent COVID-19 samples was the United States, Italy and Spain. PBMCs, B-cell-depleted T cells, or T cells provided the cDNA or gDNA that made up the material.

The receptor was isolated from a middle-aged woman with active or convalescent COVID-19. The V call is TRBV3-1 (or the pseudogene TRBV3-2), the J call TRBJ1-6; D may be TRBD1 (5 bases). The source material was peripheral blood. The CDR3 is CASRHRNSPLHF. The CDR3, as DNA: TGTGCCAGCAGGCACAGGAATTCACCCCTCCACTTT.